The 32 T cell receptor beta chains given below trace back to one sample, sequenced in a study of CD4 T cells in relation to SARS-CoV-2 and coronaviruses. CD4+ T cells from unexposed donors were obtained before the COVID-19 pandemic (2011-2018). After nine to ten days of culture, CD4+ T cells were isolated. Clones were sequenced by immunoSEQ multiplex PCR, and TCRdb holds only the in-frame ones, with some missing. The top ten clones hold around 10% of a sample with 15,000 to 20,000 clones, 75% to 85% of them seen once. These receptors are not linked to any known antigen. Sample: CD4+ T cells from PBMCs, cultured in vitro. The receptors were gathered from a human donor in good health.

The CDR3 region is CASSFGDRGHYEQFF. The CDR3 DNA reads TGTGCCAGCAGCTTCGGGGACAGGGGACACTATGAGCAGTTCTTC. The chain employs TRBV7-9 and TRBJ2-1; 10 nucleotides line up with TRBD1. The CDR3 is 15 residues long. Germline CDR1 SEHNR, CDR2 FQNEAQ (reference sequence). V lost 3 bases, J lost 8 bases, and 7 bases stayed unmatched.

The genes are TRBV19 and TRBJ1-5; no firm D call. The CDR3 runs 15 residues. The germline V gene has CDR1 LNHDA and CDR2 SQIVND (reference sequence). V was clipped by 6 bases and J by 7 bases, with 19 bases between them. In nucleotides, the CDR3 is TGTGCCAGTAGCTTTGGTGCGGGCTGGGGACAGCCCCAGCATTTT. Protein product: CASSFGAGWGQPQHF.

The CDR3 loop is CASSFVDEAFF. For the CDR3, the DNA is TGTGCCAGCAGCTTTGTTGATGAAGCTTTCTTT. The V call is TRBV5-6, the J call TRBJ1-1; D not resolved. Trimming shortened V by 2 bases and J by 7 bases, and 6 bases separated the two germline ends. Germline assignment: CDR1 SGHDT and CDR2 YYEEEE. There are 11 residues in the CDR3.

The chain combines TRBV5-8 with TRBJ2-7; D is undetermined. The CDR3 sequence is 11 residues long. The ends were cut back, 1 base at V and 12 bases at J, with 11 bases in the middle. The germline CDR1 and CDR2 sequences are SGHTS and YDEGEE. CDR3 sequence reads: CASSLLLPWYF. As DNA, the CDR3 is TGTGCCAGCAGCTTGCTCCTACCGTGGTACTTC.

The V gene is TRBV4-1, the J gene TRBJ2-7; D is uncertain. The CDR3 is 13 residues long. The germline V gene encodes CDR1 MGHRA and CDR2 YSYEKL. The V gene lost 1 base and the J gene lost 3 bases, with 7 bases spanning the gap. The CDR3 loop is CASSQGGGYEQYF. In nucleotides, the CDR3 is TGCGCCAGCAGCCAAGGGGGTGGCTACGAGCAGTACTTC.

This chain joins TRBV15 and TRBJ1-3; TRBD1 agrees at 9 bases. Per the germline V gene, CDR1 is LNHNV and CDR2 is YYDKDF (reference sequence). The trim removed 5 bases at V and 4 bases at J, leaving 6 bases unmatched. The CDR3 contains 15 residues. The CDR3 is CATSADRGGGNTIYF. The CDR3 coding sequence is TGTGCCACCAGCGCGGACAGGGGTGGGGGAAACACCATATATTTT.

This sequence joins TRBV18 and TRBJ2-7; no firm D call. Germline CDR1 KGHSH, CDR2 LQKENI. The CDR3 totals 13 residues. V lost 3 bases to trimming and J lost 1 base, with 7 bases between them. The DNA for the CDR3 is TGTGCCAGCTCACCGGGCGGTTCCTACGAGCAGTACTTC. This gives the protein CASSPGGSYEQYF. Using reference TRBV18 and TRBJ2-7 for the parts outside the CDR3, the full variable domain is NAGVMQNPRHLVRRRGQEARLRCSPMKGHSHVYWYRQLPEEGLKFMVYLQKENIIDESGMPKERFSAEFPKEGPSILRIQQVVRGDSAAYFCASSPGGSYEQYFGPGTRLTVT.

The chain uses TRBV9 and TRBJ1-6; no definite D call. CDR3 size: 13 residues. V was pared by 2 bases and J by 3 bases, with 3 bases between. Germline CDR1 SGDLS, CDR2 YYNGEE. For the CDR3, the DNA is TGTGCCAGCAGCGTGGACTATAATTCACCCCTCCACTTT. It encodes CASSVDYNSPLHF.

The count of this clone is one. This rearrangement joins TRBV6-2 or TRBV6-3 to TRBJ2-3; 13 bases map to TRBD2. The germline V gene encodes CDR1 MNHEY and CDR2 SVGEGT. Trimming removed 2 bases from V and 2 bases from J; junction bases left unmatched: 1. The CDR3 is 16 amino acids. The CDR3 loop reads CASSYGLAGDTDTQYF. As DNA, the CDR3 is TGTGCCAGCAGTTACGGACTAGCGGGGGACACAGATACGCAGTATTTT.

This clone has more than one count but fewer than ten. V and J are TRBV19 and TRBJ2-7; TRBD2 is a possible D gene (5 bases). V was clipped by 1 base and J by 3 bases, with 10 bases between them. The germline V gene has CDR1 LNHDA and CDR2 SQIVND (reference sequence). The CDR3 is made up of 14 amino acids. CDR3 sequence (DNA): TGTGCCAGTAGTATAGGCGATAGCGACTACGAGCAGTACTTC. This translates into CASSIGDSDYEQYF. The variable domain in full, with the rest retrieved from reference TRBV19 and TRBJ2-7, is DGGITQSPKYLFRKEGQNVTLSCEQNLNHDAMYWYRQDPGQGLRLIYYSQIVNDFQKGDIAEGYSVSREKKESFPLTVTSAQKNPTAFYLCASSIGDSDYEQYFGPGTRLTVT.

The chain carries TRBV20-1 and TRBJ1-6; D remains unclear. The CDR3 has 9 amino acids. The germline V gene encodes CDR1 DFQATT and CDR2 SNEGSKA (reference sequence). V lost 8 bases, J lost 7 bases, and 3 bases lay in between. In DNA, the CDR3 is TGCAGTAACAATTCACCCCTCCACTTT. Protein product: CSNNSPLHF.

This clone was detected once. This chain uses TRBV11-2 with TRBJ2-4; D might be TRBD1 or TRBD2, each matching 5 bases. The CDR3 sequence is 14 residues long. V was clipped by 4 bases and J by 4 bases, with 11 bases between them. Looked up from germline, CDR1 is SGHAT and CDR2 is FQNNGV. The CDR3, as DNA: TGTGCCAGCAGCTACGGGACCCCGAAAAACATTCAGTACTTC. Its protein product is CASSYGTPKNIQYF.

The V gene is TRBV28, the J gene TRBJ2-2; D may be TRBD1 (6 bases). The CDR3 extends over 15 amino acids. The ends were cut back, 6 bases at V and 4 bases at J, with 15 bases in the middle. The V gene's germline CDR1 is MDHEN and CDR2 SYDVKM. DNA for the CDR3: TGTGCCAGCAGGACAGGACAGCTGGGCACCGGGGAGCTGTTTTTT. Its protein product is CASRTGQLGTGELFF.

CDR3 sequence: CASSQVFEGARQPQHF. The CDR3 DNA is TGCGCCAGCAGCCAAGTTTTCGAGGGGGCTCGTCAGCCCCAGCATTTT. The chain uses TRBV4-3 and TRBJ1-5, with 7 bases fitting TRBD1. With 1 base clipped from V and 6 bases from J, the junction kept 9 bases outside the gene matches. Looked up from germline, CDR1 is LGHNA and CDR2 is YSLEER. The CDR3 extends over 16 amino acids.

In this sample, this clone turned up a few times. This chain links TRBV10-1 with TRBJ2-3, with TRBD1 as a possible D gene (6 bases). Trimming removed 3 bases from V and 4 bases from J, with 20 bases in between. In germline, CDR1 is WNHNN, CDR2 SYGVQD (reference sequence). This CDR3 comprises 17 residues. CDR3: CASSDPGGAGDPDTQYF. The CDR3 nucleotides read TGCGCCAGCAGTGACCCTGGTGGGGCAGGGGATCCAGATACGCAGTATTTT.

CDR3 sequence (DNA): TGCAGCGTTGCCCTGGGAGGCACAGATACGCAGTATTTT. As protein: CSVALGGTDTQYF. The chain recombines TRBV29-1 with TRBJ2-3; D is perhaps TRBD2 (5 bases). Per the germline V gene, CDR1 is SQVTM and CDR2 is ANQGSEA. The CDR3 is 13 residues long. The V end was cut by 4 bases, the J end by 1 base, with 9 bases between.

The chain links TRBV6-6 to TRBJ1-1; TRBD1 matches 7 bases. J was trimmed by 7 bases and V by 6 bases; bases with no gene match: 17. Germline V gene lookup returns CDR1 MNHNY and CDR2 SVGAGI (reference sequence). The CDR3 runs 16 residues. The DNA of the CDR3 is TGTGCCAGCAGCTCAACTGGAATAGGGGGCGCGGTTGAAGCTTTCTTT. It is translated as CASSSTGIGGAVEAFF.

The chain couples TRBV5-1 to TRBJ2-7; D is unresolved. Per the germline V gene, CDR1 is SGHRS and CDR2 is YFSETQ. Trimming took 5 bases from V and 4 from J, leaving 16 bases between them. CDR3 length equals 14 residues. The CDR3 nucleotides are TGCGCCAGCAGATCCTCTGGAGCGAAGTACGAGCAGTACTTC. This encodes CASRSSGAKYEQYF.

The chain recombines TRBV10-1 with TRBJ2-3; D is unclear. Deletions cut 3 bases from V and 6 bases from J, with 4 bases between. From germline, CDR1 is WNHNN and CDR2 SYGVQD (reference sequence). The CDR3 spans 11 residues. The CDR3 coding sequence is TGCGCCAGCAGTGAAAGGGATACGCAGTATTTT. As protein: CASSERDTQYF.

This chain connects TRBV4-1 to TRBJ1-4; D gene unclear. The germline gives CDR1 MGHRA, CDR2 YSYEKL. V lost 3 bases and J lost 5, with 16 bases in between. The CDR3 loop spans 16 amino acids. The CDR3 nucleotides read TGCGCCAGCAGCCACACTAGCTGGGAGTGGAATGAAAAACTGTTTTTT. Translating it yields CASSHTSWEWNEKLFF.

The chain recombines TRBV6-6 with TRBJ1-5, with D perhaps matching TRBD1 (6 bases). Trimming took off 6 bases at V and 3 bases at J, with 12 bases between the two ends. The germline CDR1 and CDR2 sequences are MNHNY and SVGAGI (reference sequence). The CDR3 runs 14 residues. CDR3 nucleotide sequence: TGTGCCAGCAGGGCAGGGGCCCTCAATCAGCCCCAGCATTTT. Amino acid sequence: CASRAGALNQPQHF.

V usage is TRBV7-9 and J usage is TRBJ2-7, with D maybe TRBD2 (7 bases). CDR3 length: 15 residues. Germline V lookup: CDR1 SEHNR, CDR2 FQNEAQ (reference sequence). Trimming removed 1 base from V and 5 bases from J, with 15 bases in between. The CDR3 protein is CASSLEGGAGDEQYF. CDR3 bases: TGTGCCAGCAGCTTAGAGGGAGGGGCAGGGGACGAGCAGTACTTC. Using reference TRBV7-9 and TRBJ2-7 for the parts outside the CDR3, the full variable domain is DTGVSQNPRHKITKRGQNVTFRCDPISEHNRLYWYRQTLGQGPEFLTYFQNEAQLEKSRLLSDRFSAERPKGSFSTLEIQRTEQGDSAMYLCASSLEGGAGDEQYFGPGTRLTVT.

The V gene is TRBV3-1 (or the pseudogene TRBV3-2), the J gene TRBJ2-6; TRBD1 agrees at 7 bases. This CDR3 has 15 amino acids. Per germline, CDR1 LGHDT and CDR2 YNNKEL (reference sequence). With 4 bases clipped from V and 2 bases from J, the junction kept 2 bases outside the gene matches. CDR3 in DNA: TGTGCCAGCAGCCTTCAGGGGGCTGGGGCCAACGTCCTGACTTTC. This codes for CASSLQGAGANVLTF.

The CDR3: CASSQGIRTEAFF. The CDR3 nucleotides read TGTGCCAGCAGCCAGGGGATTCGGACTGAAGCTTTCTTT. The chain combines TRBV11-3 with TRBJ1-1, with D possibly being TRBD1 (6 bases). Germline loops: CDR1 SGHNT, CDR2 YENEEA. The CDR3 loop spans 13 amino acids. The V end lost 5 bases, the J end lost 5 bases, and 12 bases lay between the germline ends.

This chain joins TRBV5-1 and TRBJ2-3, with D possibly being TRBD2 (6 bases). This CDR3 has 12 residues. Trimming removed 5 bases at V and 6 bases at J, with 10 bases between. From germline, CDR1 is SGHRS and CDR2 YFSETQ. CDR3 sequence reads: CASSPGDDTQYF. The CDR3 region has the DNA TGCGCCAGCAGTCCGGGGGATGATACGCAGTATTTT. Using reference TRBV5-1 and TRBJ2-3 for the parts outside the CDR3, the full variable domain is KAGVTQTPRYLIKTRGQQVTLSCSPISGHRSVSWYQQTPGQGLQFLFEYFSETQRNKGNFPGRFSGRQFSNSRSEMNVSTLELGDSALYLCASSPGDDTQYFGPGTRLTVL.

This clone was counted a single time. The chain has TRBV11-2 and TRBJ2-5, with 11 bases aligning to TRBD2. Trimming cost V 3 bases and J 9 bases; bases outside gene matches: 12. The CDR3 runs to 16 residues. Germline CDR1 SGHAT, CDR2 FQNNGV. CDR3 loop: CASSFPTLAGAGAQYF. CDR3 nucleotide sequence: TGTGCCAGCAGCTTCCCTACACTAGCGGGGGCGGGGGCCCAGTACTTC. Supplemented by reference TRBV11-2 and TRBJ2-5, the full variable domain reads EAGVAQSPRYKIIEKRQSVAFWCNPISGHATLYWYQQILGQGPKLLIQFQNNGVVDDSQLPKDRFSAERLKGVDSTLKIQPAKLEDSAVYLCASSFPTLAGAGAQYFGPGTRLLVL.

This clone has only one observation. The chain is built from TRBV19 and TRBJ2-1, with 14 bases that match TRBD2. With 5 bases clipped from V and 7 bases from J, the junction kept 13 bases outside the gene matches. Germline V gene data show CDR1 as LNHDA and CDR2 as SQIVND (reference sequence). The CDR3 sequence is 18 residues long. For the CDR3, the DNA is TGTGCCAGTAGTCTACTTCAAACCGGGACTAGCGGGGGTAATGAGCAGTTCTTC. It translates to CASSLLQTGTSGGNEQFF.

J is TRBJ2-7 and V is TRBV5-4; 10 bases map to TRBD2. The CDR3 runs 14 residues. The germline CDR1 and CDR2 sequences are SGHNT and YYREEE (reference sequence). J gave up 3 bases and V 4 bases, and 4 bases lay outside the gene matches. The CDR3 DNA sequence: TGTGCCAGCAGCGGACTAGCGGAGCACTACGAGCAGTACTTC. Residues: CASSGLAEHYEQYF.

This sequence joins TRBV25-1 and TRBJ2-3, with D perhaps given as TRBD1 or TRBD2 (5 bases each). There are 16 residues in the CDR3. Germline CDR1 is MGHDK and CDR2 is SYGVNS. Trimming removed 1 base at V and 4 bases at J, with 15 bases between. The CDR3 DNA follows: TGTGCCAGCAGTGAATCAGTCTTTTGGGGACCAGATACGCAGTATTTT. This gives the protein CASSESVFWGPDTQYF.

V and J are TRBV6-1 and TRBJ1-5; D is unresolved. Trimming removed 1 base from V and 5 bases from J, with 18 bases in between. The CDR3 loop spans 17 amino acids. Germline CDR1 reads MNHNS; CDR2 reads SASEGT. The DNA of the CDR3 is TGTGCCAGCAGTGAAGTGGACGGAACTACCTTTTATCAGCCCCAGCATTTT. Its translation is CASSEVDGTTFYQPQHF.

The gene calls are TRBV7-2 and TRBJ1-2, with TRBD1 identical over 7 bases. Losses at the gene ends were 5 bases for V and 8 bases for J; bases not matched to a gene: 11. Germline V CDR1 and CDR2: SGHTA, FQGNSA. There are 14 residues in the CDR3. CDR3 sequence: CASSQGQSISGYTF. The CDR3, as DNA: TGTGCCAGCAGCCAGGGACAGTCAATATCGGGCTACACCTTC.

CDR3 DNA sequence: TGTGCCAGCAGCCGCGCGAGGCAGGGATATGGCTACACCTTC. It codes for CASSRARQGYGYTF. The chain links TRBV13 to TRBJ1-2; maybe TRBD1 (5 bases). Looked up from germline, CDR1 is PRHDT and CDR2 is FYEKMQ (reference sequence). The CDR3 length is 14 residues. Trimming left V 5 bases short and J 5 bases short, with 15 bases between.